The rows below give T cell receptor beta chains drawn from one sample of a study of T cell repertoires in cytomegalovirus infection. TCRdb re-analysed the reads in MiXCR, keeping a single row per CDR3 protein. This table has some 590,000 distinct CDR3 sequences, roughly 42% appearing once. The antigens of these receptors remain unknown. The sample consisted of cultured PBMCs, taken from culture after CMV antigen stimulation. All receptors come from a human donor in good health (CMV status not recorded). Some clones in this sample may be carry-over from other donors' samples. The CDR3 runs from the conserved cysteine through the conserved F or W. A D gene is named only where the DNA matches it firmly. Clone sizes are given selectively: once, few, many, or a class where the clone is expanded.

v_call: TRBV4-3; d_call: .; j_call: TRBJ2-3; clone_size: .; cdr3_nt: TGCGCCAGCAGCCAAGATCGGTTGGTGGATACGCAGTATTTT; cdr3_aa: CASSQDRLVDTQYF
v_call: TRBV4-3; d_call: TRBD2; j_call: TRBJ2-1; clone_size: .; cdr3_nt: TGCGCCAGCTCAACTGGACTAGTCGCCACCCATGAGCAGTTCTTC; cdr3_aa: CASSTGLVATHEQFF
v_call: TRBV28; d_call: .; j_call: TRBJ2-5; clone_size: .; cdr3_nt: TGTGCCAGCAGAACCGGGAGAATCCAAGAGACCCAGTACTTC; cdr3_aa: CASRTGRIQETQYF
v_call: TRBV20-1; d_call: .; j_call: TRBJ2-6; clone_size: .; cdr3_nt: TGCAGTGCTAGAGAGGCGGGTGCCAGCTCTGGGGCCAACGTCCTGACTTTC; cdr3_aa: CSAREAGASSGANVLTF
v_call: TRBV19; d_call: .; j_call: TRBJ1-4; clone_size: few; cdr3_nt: TGTGCCAGTAGTATAACTGGGATTGATGAAAAACTGTTTTTT; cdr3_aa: CASSITGIDEKLFF
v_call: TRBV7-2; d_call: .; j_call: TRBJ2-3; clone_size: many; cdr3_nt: TGTGCCAGCAGCCCCCGGCGCGGGGTCGGTACGCAGTATTTT; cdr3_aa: CASSPRRGVGTQYF
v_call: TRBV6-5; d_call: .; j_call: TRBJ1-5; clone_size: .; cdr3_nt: TGTGCCAGCAGTTACTCTCCAGGGATGCCCCAGCATTTT; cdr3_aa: CASSYSPGMPQHF
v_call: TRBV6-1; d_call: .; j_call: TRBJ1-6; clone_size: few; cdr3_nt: TGTGCCAGCAGTGAACTGGGGTATGTCTCACCCCTCCACTTT; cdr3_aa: CASSELGYVSPLHF
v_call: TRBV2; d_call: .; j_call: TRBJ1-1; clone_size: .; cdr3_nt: TGTGCCAGCAGTCGGGGGTTGGACACTGAAGCTTTCTTT; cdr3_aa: CASSRGLDTEAFF
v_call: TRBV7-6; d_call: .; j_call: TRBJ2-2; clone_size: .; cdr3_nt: TGTGCCAGCAGCTTAGTCGGAGTAGGGGGGACACGGGTCGGCGGGGAGCTGTTTTTT; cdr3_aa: CASSLVGVGGTRVGGELFF
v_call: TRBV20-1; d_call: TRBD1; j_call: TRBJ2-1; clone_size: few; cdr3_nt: TGCAGTGCTAGTCTGCCAGGGGGCAGGAATGAGCAGTTCTTC; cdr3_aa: CSASLPGGRNEQFF
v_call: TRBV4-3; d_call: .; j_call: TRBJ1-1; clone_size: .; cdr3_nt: TGCGCCAGCAGCCAAGATTGGGGGACCTGGGTCACTGAAGCTTTCTTT; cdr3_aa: CASSQDWGTWVTEAFF
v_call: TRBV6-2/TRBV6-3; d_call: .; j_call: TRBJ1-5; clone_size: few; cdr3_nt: TGTGCCAGCAGTTATGTGGAACCCGGCCAGCCCCAGCATTTT; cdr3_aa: CASSYVEPGQPQHF
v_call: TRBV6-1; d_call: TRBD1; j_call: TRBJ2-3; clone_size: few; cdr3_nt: TGTGCCAGCACCCCGGACAGGAGCACAGATACGCAGTATTTT; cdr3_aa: CASTPDRSTDTQYF
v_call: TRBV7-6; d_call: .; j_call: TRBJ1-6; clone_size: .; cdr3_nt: TGTGCCAGCAGCCCCATGAGTGCGGTCCGTGATTCACCCCTCCACTTT; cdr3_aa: CASSPMSAVRDSPLHF
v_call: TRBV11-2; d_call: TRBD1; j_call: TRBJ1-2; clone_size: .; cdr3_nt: TGTGCCAGCAGCTTGTCTACAGGGGTTGGCTATGGCTACACCTTC; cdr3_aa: CASSLSTGVGYGYTF
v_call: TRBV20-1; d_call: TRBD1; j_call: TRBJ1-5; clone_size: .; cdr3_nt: TGCAGTGCTACCCCGCCGACAGGGGTCAATCAGCCCCAGCATTTT; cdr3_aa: CSATPPTGVNQPQHF
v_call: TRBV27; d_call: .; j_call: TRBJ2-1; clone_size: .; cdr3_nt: TGTGCCAGCAGTTTAGGAGTTCCGCGAAAGGGGACAAATGAGCAGTTCTTC; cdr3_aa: CASSLGVPRKGTNEQFF